This paragraph reports one TCR beta chain. The data were obtained in a study of blood T cell repertoires in COVID-19. The CDR3 has 17 amino acids. Trimming removed 2 bases from V and 4 bases from J, with 19 bases in between. Germline V gives CDR1 MNHNS, CDR2 SASEGT. The method was immunoSEQ multiplex PCR; TCRdb's version includes in-frame clones alone and lacks a portion of them. The sample contains approximately 27,000 clones, roughly four fifths of which appear only once. The receptor was derived from a man aged 65 to 79 with acute or convalescent COVID-19. The rearrangement uses TRBV6-1 and TRBJ2-3, with a tentative D call TRBD1 (6 bases). The specimen was peripheral blood. The CDR3 coding sequence is TGTGCCAGCAGTGAAACAAGAGGGGGAATCGGGCCAGATACGCAGTATTTT. This sequence encodes CASSETRGGIGPDTQYF.